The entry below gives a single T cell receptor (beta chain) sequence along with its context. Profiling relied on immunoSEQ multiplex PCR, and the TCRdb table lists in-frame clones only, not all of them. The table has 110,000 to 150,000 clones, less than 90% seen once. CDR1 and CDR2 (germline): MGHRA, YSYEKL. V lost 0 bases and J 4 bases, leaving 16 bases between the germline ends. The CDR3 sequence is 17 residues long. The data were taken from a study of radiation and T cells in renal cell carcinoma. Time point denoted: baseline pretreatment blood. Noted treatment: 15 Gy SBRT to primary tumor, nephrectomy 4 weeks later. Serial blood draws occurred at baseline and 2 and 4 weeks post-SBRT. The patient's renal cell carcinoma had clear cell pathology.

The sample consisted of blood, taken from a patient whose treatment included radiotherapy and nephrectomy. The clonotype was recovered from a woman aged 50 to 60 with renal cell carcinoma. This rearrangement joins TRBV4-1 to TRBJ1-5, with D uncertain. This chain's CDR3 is CASSQDRRRTENQPQHF. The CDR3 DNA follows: TGCGCCAGCAGCCAAGATAGGCGGCGGACCGAAAATCAGCCCCAGCATTTT.